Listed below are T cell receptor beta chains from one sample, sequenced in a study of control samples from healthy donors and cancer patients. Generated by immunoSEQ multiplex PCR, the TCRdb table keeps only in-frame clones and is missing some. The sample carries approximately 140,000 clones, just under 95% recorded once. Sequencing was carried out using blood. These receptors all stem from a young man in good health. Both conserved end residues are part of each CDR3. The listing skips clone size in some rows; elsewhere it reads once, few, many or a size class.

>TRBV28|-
CASRLLQVAGGSTGELFF
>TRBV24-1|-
CATSPTGLSYEQYF
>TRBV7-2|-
CASSLPGVAFF
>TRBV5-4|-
CASSYGTDNNEQFF
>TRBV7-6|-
CASSLGPSSTGELFF
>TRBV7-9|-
CASSLDEGRSYGYTF
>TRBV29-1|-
CSVAQGGVAFF
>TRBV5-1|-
CASSLSGTGASEQYF
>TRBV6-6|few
CASSTAENTEAFF
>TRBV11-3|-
CASSVGTLPFHEQYF
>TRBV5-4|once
CASSLDSRGEQYF
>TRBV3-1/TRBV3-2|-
CASSQDFTGRSEAFF
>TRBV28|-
CASRGDRGLSYEQYF
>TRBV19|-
CASNLGQTGFTIYF
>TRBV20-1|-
CSASGTGGQQPQHF
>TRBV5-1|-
CASSPTSGTDTQYF
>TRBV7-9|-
CASSLDVVFGYGYTF
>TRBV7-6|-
CASSLVGTGASYEQYF
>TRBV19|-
CASSIMTDNQPQHF
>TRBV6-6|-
CASSEDSNYGYTF
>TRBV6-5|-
CASSYSRFSGNTIYF
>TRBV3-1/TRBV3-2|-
CASSQGQGFNGYTF
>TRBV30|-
CAWSGGGAQPQHF
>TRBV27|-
CASSWGRNSYEQYF
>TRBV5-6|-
CASSLARVAYGYTF
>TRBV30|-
CAWSRGTSADTQYF
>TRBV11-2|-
CASAAESSYEQYF
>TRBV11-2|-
CASRSPGTSRSTDTQYF
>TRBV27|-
CASSLREGDTQYF
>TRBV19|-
CASSIRPKTSGFQETQYF
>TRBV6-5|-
CASSSLAGVSYEQYF
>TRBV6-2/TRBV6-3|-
CASSYKAENNEQFF
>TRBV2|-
CASSPPPGFTGELFF
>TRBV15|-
CATSGSGLADEQFF
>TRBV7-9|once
CASSSPGLAGGVGETQYF
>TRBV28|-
CASSKGGAHQPQHF
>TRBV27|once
CASSLVGAASHEQYF
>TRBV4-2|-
CASSQEKLAGGDTQYF
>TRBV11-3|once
CASSLVKGRVFVETQYF
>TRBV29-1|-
CSVRQGADTEAFF
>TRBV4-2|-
CASSQDLTSGRVYEQFF
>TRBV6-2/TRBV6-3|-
CASSHAVYEQYF
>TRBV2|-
CASSALQLTGNQPQHF
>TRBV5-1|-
CASLTLAGASYNEQFF
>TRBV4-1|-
CASSQDYEGSYGYTF
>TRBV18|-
CASSPGTGDQETQYF
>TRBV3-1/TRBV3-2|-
CASSSSNSPLHF
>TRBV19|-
CASSSFAGLKFHYGYTF